This TCR beta chain stems from a study of Tregs in tolerant kidney transplant recipients. Profiling relied on immunoSEQ multiplex PCR, and the TCRdb table lists in-frame clones only, not all of them. The sample yields more than 90,000 clones, 93% seen once. CDR1 SGHRS and CDR2 YFSETQ come from the germline V gene. Trimming removed 6 bases from V and 4 bases from J; junction bases left unmatched: 6. CDR3 length: 13 amino acids. Regarding the study as a whole: This study did not directly address biological reproducibility. Tregs expanded with activated donor B cells seemed most donor-specific. Tolerant patients' donor-specific Tregs expanded beyond overall Tregs, suggesting antigen-driven growth.

Concerning this clone: No antigen is known for it.

Mixed chimerism was transient after nonmyeloablative marrow transplants from related graft donors. CD4+CD25+CD127- Tregs, CD4+CD25- non-Tregs, CD4 and CD8 cells were sorted. This receptor was identified in a human patient who received a combined kidney and bone marrow transplant. Some T cells could come from the graft donor. Source: CD4+ T cells from blood (PBMCs), taken 12 months after the transplant. The J gene is TRBJ1-1, the V gene TRBV5-1; 7 nucleotides align to TRBD1. The chain's CDR3 is CASTTDRATEAFF. The CDR3 DNA sequence: TGCGCCAGCACCACCGACAGGGCCACTGAAGCTTTCTTT.